This T cell receptor (beta chain) was recovered during a study of siplizumab effects on memory and regulatory T cells. The V and J ends lost 5 bases and 1 base, in that order; junction bases with no gene match: 8. This CDR3 contains 16 residues. Germline CDR1 SEHNR, CDR2 FQNEAQ (reference sequence). A word on this clone: The antigen remains undetermined.

Study-level points and caveats: Proliferating siplizumab-culture Tregs lacked confirmation of suppressive function. Proliferating clones, CD4+ or CD8+, lacked an assignable naive or memory phenotype in roughly 75-97% of cases. The authors mapped only a minor fraction of alloreactive clones to unstimulated subsets.

Generated by immunoSEQ multiplex PCR, the TCRdb table keeps only in-frame clones and is missing some. The sample consists of about 72,000 clones, 91% of them appearing once. Sequenced material: CD8+ T cells sorted from blood. The receptor was derived from a human donor in good health. The chain carries TRBV7-9 and TRBJ2-7; TRBD1 aligns across 10 bases. The CDR3 nucleotides are TGTGCCAGCAGCCCCACAGGGACAGGGGATTCCTACGAGCAGTACTTC. This sequence encodes CASSPTGTGDSYEQYF.